This T cell receptor beta chain was sequenced during a study of blood T cell repertoires in COVID-19. The overall study: PBMCs, B-cell-depleted T cells, or T cells were the source of the cDNA or gDNA that made up the material.

Germline V lookup: CDR1 SGDLS, CDR2 YYNGEE. V gave up 4 bases and J gave up 0 bases, with 5 bases separating them. The CDR3 extends over 14 amino acids. Methods used by the authors: Amplified reference gene primers provided the basis for estimating nucleated cell counts. Generated by immunoSEQ multiplex PCR, the TCRdb table keeps only in-frame clones and is missing some. V and J calls and clone size are copied from that table; D and trimming were computed from the DNA. The data show about 100,000 clones, approximately 89% seen once. Source material: peripheral blood. The chain joins TRBV9 to TRBJ1-6; D remains ambiguous. The origin of this receptor is a man aged 60 to 69 with acute or convalescent COVID-19. For the CDR3, the DNA is TGTGCCAGCAGCCCGAGCTCCTATAATTCACCCCTCCACTTT. Protein sequence: CASSPSSYNSPLHF.